This T cell receptor beta chain is from a study of cytomegalovirus exposure and HLA in healthy donors. 60 Vbeta and 13 Jbeta primers were used in PCR. The table came from immunoSEQ multiplex PCR; TCRdb's copy has only in-frame clones and leaves some out. The data contain some 250,000 clones, 82% of them singletons. Sequenced: PBMCs. The clonotype originates from a woman aged 40 to 50 in good health and CMV-seropositive.

The CDR3 here is CASSTGTAEANYGYTF. For the CDR3, the DNA is TGCGCCAGCAGCACAGGGACCGCCGAAGCTAACTATGGCTACACCTTC. This chain links TRBV4-3 with TRBJ1-2; perhaps TRBD1 as D (6 bases). The CDR3 is 16 amino acids. Germline V gives CDR1 LGHNA, CDR2 YSLEER. Trimming took off 5 bases at V and 0 bases at J, with 16 bases between the two ends.